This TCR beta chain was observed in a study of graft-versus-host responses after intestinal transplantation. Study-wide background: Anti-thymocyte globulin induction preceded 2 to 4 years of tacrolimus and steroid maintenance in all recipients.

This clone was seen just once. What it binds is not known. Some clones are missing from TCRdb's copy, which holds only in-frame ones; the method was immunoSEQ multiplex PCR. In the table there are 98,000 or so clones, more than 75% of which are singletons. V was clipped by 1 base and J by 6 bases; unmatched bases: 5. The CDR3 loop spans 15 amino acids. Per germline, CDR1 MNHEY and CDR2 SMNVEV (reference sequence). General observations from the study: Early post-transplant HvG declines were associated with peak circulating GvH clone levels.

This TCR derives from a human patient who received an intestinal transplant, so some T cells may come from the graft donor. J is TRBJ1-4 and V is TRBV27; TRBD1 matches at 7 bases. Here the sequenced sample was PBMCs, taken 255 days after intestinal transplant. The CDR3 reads CASSLYAGGYEKLFF. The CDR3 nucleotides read TGTGCCAGCAGTTTATATGCAGGGGGTTATGAAAAACTGTTTTTT.